This T cell receptor (beta chain) was identified during a study of T-cell memory formation after mild COVID-19. Study-level background: Largely donor-specific TCR clusters were found.

This CDR3 comprises 13 residues. V was shortened by 7 bases and J by 7 bases, with 17 bases between the two germline ends. Germline CDR1 reads MNHEY; CDR2 reads SVGEGT. MiXCR was run by TCRdb on the 5' RACE reads, yielding one entry per CDR3 protein. The data contain roughly 620,000 distinct CDR3 sequences, approximately 18% of them seen just once; the ten biggest clones take up about 11%. The TCR originated in an adult woman who had mild COVID-19 (a few samples of this study predate the infection). Cell type and time point are not known. Sequenced material: PBMCs or a T cell subset sorted from them (not recorded which). The rearrangement joins TRBV6-2 or TRBV6-3 to TRBJ2-7, with D perhaps matching TRBD2 (6 bases). The CDR3 spells CASTNRRGREQYF. The CDR3, as DNA: TGTGCCAGCACCAACCGGCGGGGCAGGGAGCAGTACTTC.